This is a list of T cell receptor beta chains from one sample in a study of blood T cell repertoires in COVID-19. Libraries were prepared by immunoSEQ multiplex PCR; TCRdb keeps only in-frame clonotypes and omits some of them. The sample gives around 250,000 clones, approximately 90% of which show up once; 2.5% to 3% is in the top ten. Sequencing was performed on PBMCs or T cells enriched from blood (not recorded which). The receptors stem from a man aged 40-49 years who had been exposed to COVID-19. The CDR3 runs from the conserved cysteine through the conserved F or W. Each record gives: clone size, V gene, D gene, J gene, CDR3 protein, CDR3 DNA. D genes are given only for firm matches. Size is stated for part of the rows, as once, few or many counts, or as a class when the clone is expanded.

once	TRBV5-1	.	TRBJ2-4	CASSLTLAKNIQYF	TGCGCCAGCAGCTTGACTTTAGCCAAAAACATTCAGTACTTC
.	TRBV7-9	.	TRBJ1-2	CASSLGESRVYGYTF	TGTGCCAGCAGCTTAGGAGAGAGCAGGGTCTATGGCTACACCTTC
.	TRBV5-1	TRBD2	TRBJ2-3	CASRRAGDGPDTQYF	TGCGCCAGCAGACGAGCGGGAGACGGCCCAGATACGCAGTATTTT
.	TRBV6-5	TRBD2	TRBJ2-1	CASSYSGTSKGEQFF	TGTGCCAGCAGTTACTCAGGGACTAGCAAGGGTGAGCAGTTCTTC
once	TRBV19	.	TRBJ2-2	CASKKRREDTGELFF	TGTGCCAGTAAGAAGAGGCGGGAAGACACCGGGGAGCTGTTTTTT
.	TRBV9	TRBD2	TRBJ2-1	CASAGTSDGEQFF	TGTGCCAGCGCCGGGACTAGCGACGGTGAGCAGTTCTTC
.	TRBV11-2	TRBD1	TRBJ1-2	CASSSTDRGPYNYGYTF	TGTGCCAGCAGCTCCACTGACAGGGGGCCTTATAACTATGGCTACACCTTC
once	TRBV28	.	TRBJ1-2	CASSLSPYGYTF	TGTGCCAGCAGTTTGAGCCCCTATGGCTACACCTTC
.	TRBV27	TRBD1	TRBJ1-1	CASSFLDRGTEAFF	TGTGCCAGCAGTTTCTTGGACAGGGGGACTGAAGCTTTCTTT
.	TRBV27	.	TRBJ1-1	CASSLSGGGTEAFF	TGTGCCAGCAGTTTATCCGGGGGTGGCACTGAAGCTTTCTTT
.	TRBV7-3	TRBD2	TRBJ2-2	CASSLTGLAGAGELFF	TGTGCCAGCAGTTTAACGGGACTAGCGGGAGCCGGGGAGCTGTTTTTT
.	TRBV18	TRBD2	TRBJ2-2	CASSPPRGETGELFF	TGTGCCAGCTCACCACCTCGGGGGGAGACCGGGGAGCTGTTTTTT
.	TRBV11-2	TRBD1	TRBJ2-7	CASSRGQAREQYF	TGTGCCAGCAGCCGAGGACAGGCTCGCGAGCAGTACTTC
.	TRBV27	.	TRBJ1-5	CASRGGNQPQHF	TGTGCCAGCCGGGGGGGTAATCAGCCCCAGCATTTT
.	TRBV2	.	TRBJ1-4	CASRLDRVKLFF	TGTGCCAGCAGACTCGATAGAGTTAAACTGTTTTTT
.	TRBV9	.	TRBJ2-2	CASSYDSNTGELFF	TGTGCCAGCAGTTACGACTCGAACACCGGGGAGCTGTTTTTT
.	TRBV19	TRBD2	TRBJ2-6	CASSAPGLVIHGANVLTF	TGTGCCAGTAGTGCTCCGGGACTAGTGATTCACGGGGCCAACGTCCTGACTTTC
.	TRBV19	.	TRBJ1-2	CASSETRDGYGYTF	TGTGCCAGTAGTGAGACTAGGGACGGGTATGGCTACACCTTC
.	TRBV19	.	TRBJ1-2	CASSEEGHGYTF	TGTGCCAGTAGTGAGGAGGGGCATGGCTACACCTTC
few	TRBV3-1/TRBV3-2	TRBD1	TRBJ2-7	CASSQLPMGTGGGEQYF	TGTGCCAGCAGCCAGTTACCCATGGGGACAGGGGGGGGCGAGCAGTACTTC
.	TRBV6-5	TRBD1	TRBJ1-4	CASSYQGQGAEKLFF	TGTGCCAGCAGTTACCAGGGACAGGGGGCGGAAAAACTGTTTTTT
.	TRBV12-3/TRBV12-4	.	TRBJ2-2	CASSLRGTGELFF	TGTGCCAGCAGTTTAAGGGGGACCGGGGAGCTGTTTTTT
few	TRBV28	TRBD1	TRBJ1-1	CASSPGTANTEAFF	TGTGCCAGCAGTCCCGGGACAGCGAACACTGAAGCTTTCTTT
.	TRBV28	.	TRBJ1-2	CASSLGQGGYGYTF	TGTGCCAGCAGTCTGGGGCAGGGTGGGTATGGCTACACCTTC
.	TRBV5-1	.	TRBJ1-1	CASSTGGVEDTEAFF	TGCGCCAGCAGCACCGGTGGGGTGGAGGACACTGAAGCTTTCTTT
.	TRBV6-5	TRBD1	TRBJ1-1	CASSYSIQGKAEAFF	TGTGCCAGCAGTTACTCGATACAGGGGAAAGCTGAAGCTTTCTTT
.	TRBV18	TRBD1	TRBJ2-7	CASSSTGQGYEQYF	TGTGCCAGCTCTAGCACGGGACAGGGTTACGAGCAGTACTTC
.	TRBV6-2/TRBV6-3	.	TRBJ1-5	CASSTRTIRTLASGGPQHF	TGTGCCAGCAGCACAAGGACGATAAGAACGCTAGCATCGGGAGGGCCCCAGCATTTT
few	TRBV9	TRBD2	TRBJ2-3	CASSVAASGVTDTQYF	TGTGCCAGCAGCGTAGCTGCCAGCGGGGTGACAGATACGCAGTATTTT
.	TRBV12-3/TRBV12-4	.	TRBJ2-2	CASSLYNTGELFF	TGTGCCAGCAGTTTATATAACACCGGGGAGCTGTTTTTT
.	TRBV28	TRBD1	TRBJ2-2	CASSLSWGQGSTGELFF	TGTGCCAGCAGTTTAAGTTGGGGACAGGGTAGCACCGGGGAGCTGTTTTTT
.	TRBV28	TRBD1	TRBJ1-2	CASSSLDTGGASYGYTF	TGTGCCAGCAGTTCGCTCGACACAGGGGGCGCGAGCTATGGCTACACCTTC
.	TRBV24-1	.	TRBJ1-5	CATSAPLLGGRSSNQPQHF	TGTGCCACCAGTGCCCCACTCCTGGGGGGGCGTTCTAGCAATCAGCCCCAGCATTTT
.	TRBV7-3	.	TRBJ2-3	CASSFDRGGTDTQYF	TGTGCCAGCAGCTTCGACAGGGGAGGGACAGATACGCAGTATTTT
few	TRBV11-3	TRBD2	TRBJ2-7	CASSQRSSGNYEQYF	TGTGCCAGCAGCCAAAGGTCTAGCGGCAACTACGAGCAGTACTTC
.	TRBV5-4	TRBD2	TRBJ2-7	CASSYGTSGSDEQYF	TGTGCCAGCAGCTATGGGACTAGCGGGAGTGACGAGCAGTACTTC
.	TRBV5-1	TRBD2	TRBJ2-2	CASSTLAGVDTGELFF	TGCGCCAGCAGCACCTTAGCGGGAGTAGACACCGGGGAGCTGTTTTTT
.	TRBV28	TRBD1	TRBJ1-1	CASRDPGTDMNTEAFF	TGTGCCAGCAGAGACCCCGGGACAGATATGAACACTGAAGCTTTCTTT
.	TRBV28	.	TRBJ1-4	CASSLPFSGGDEKLFF	TGTGCCAGCAGTTTACCTTTTTCGGGGGGCGATGAAAAACTGTTTTTT
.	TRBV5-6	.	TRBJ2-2	CASSLAGTGELFF	TGTGCCAGCAGCTTGGCGGGCACCGGGGAGCTGTTTTTT
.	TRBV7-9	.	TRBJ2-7	CASSLVGGSYEQYF	TGTGCCAGCAGCTTAGTGGGGGGCTCCTACGAGCAGTACTTC
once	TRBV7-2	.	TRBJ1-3	CASSLDPPGSGNTIYF	TGTGCCAGCAGCTTAGACCCCCCAGGATCTGGAAACACCATATATTTT
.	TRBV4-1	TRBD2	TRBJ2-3	CASSQVVAGVFGDTQYF	TGCGCCAGCAGCCAAGTCGTAGCGGGAGTGTTTGGAGATACGCAGTATTTT
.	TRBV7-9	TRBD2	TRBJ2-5	CASQIAGGQETQYF	TGTGCCAGCCAAATAGCGGGAGGGCAGGAGACCCAGTACTTC
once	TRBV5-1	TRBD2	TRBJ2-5	CASSLAASGQETQYF	TGCGCCAGCAGCTTGGCGGCTAGCGGGCAAGAGACCCAGTACTTC
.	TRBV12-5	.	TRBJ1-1	CASGLVQWGVGTEAFF	TGTGCTAGTGGTTTGGTACAGTGGGGGGTGGGCACTGAAGCTTTCTTT
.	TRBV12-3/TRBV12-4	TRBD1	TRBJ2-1	CASTYGTVNEQFF	TGTGCCAGCACTTACGGGACAGTCAATGAGCAGTTCTTC
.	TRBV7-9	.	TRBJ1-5	CASRHDTNQPQHF	TGTGCCAGCAGACATGATACAAATCAGCCCCAGCATTTT
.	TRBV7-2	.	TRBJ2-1	CASSLAGTYNEQFF	TGTGCCAGCAGCCTGGCCGGGACTTACAATGAGCAGTTCTTC
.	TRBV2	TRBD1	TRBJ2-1	CASKRDRAYNEQFF	TGTGCCAGCAAGCGGGACAGGGCCTACAATGAGCAGTTCTTC
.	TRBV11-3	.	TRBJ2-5	CASSLGPRRLGRETQYF	TGTGCCAGCAGCTTAGGTCCCCGTCGACTGGGTCGGGAGACCCAGTACTTC
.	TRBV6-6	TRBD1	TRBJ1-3	CASSYAGGPGNTIYF	TGTGCCAGCAGTTACGCAGGGGGCCCTGGAAACACCATATATTTT
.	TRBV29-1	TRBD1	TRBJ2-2	CSVIGTDPGELFF	TGCAGCGTTATTGGGACAGATCCCGGGGAGCTGTTTTTT
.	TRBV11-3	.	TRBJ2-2	CASSPRAEHFSTGELFF	TGTGCCAGCAGCCCCCGAGCGGAGCACTTCTCCACCGGGGAGCTGTTTTTT
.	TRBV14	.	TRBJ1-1	CASSPPLKTVNTEAFF	TGTGCCAGCAGCCCTCCTTTAAAGACAGTGAACACTGAAGCTTTCTTT
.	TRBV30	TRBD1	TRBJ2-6	CAWSVRLWTGGSGANVLTF	TGTGCCTGGAGTGTACGTCTTTGGACAGGGGGATCTGGGGCCAACGTCCTGACTTTC
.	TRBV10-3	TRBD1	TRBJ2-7	CAISERPPGQGPSEQYF	TGTGCCATCAGTGAAAGACCTCCGGGACAGGGACCCTCCGAGCAGTACTTC
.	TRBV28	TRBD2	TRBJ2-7	CASSLWGGSNRPPYEQYF	TGTGCCAGCAGTTTATGGGGCGGGAGTAACCGGCCCCCCTACGAGCAGTACTTC
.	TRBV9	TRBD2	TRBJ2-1	CASSPQSGRAIDEQFF	TGTGCCAGCAGCCCCCAAAGTGGGAGGGCCATTGATGAGCAGTTCTTC